The 29 T cell receptor beta chains below all came from one sample that was sequenced in a study of blood T cells in healthy people across ages. A sample-barcoded 5' primer and a J-beta primer mix were used in a second PCR of about 7 to 12 cycles. TCRdb analysed the 5' RACE reads with MiXCR anew, one entry per CDR3 protein. The table shows 700,000 or so distinct CDR3 sequences, with roughly two fifths occurring only once. The source material was blood. The receptors stem from a man older than 75 in good health.

As concerns this clonotype: Possible read error: a much larger clone is one base away. This rearrangement joins TRBV29-1 to TRBJ1-5; maybe TRBD1 (5 bases). The ends were cut back, 6 bases at V and 2 bases at J, with 14 bases in the middle. The CDR3 runs 14 residues. Germline values: CDR1 SQVTM, CDR2 ANQGSEA. In nucleotides, the CDR3 is TGCAGCGTCGCGACGGGACGGGGCAATCAGCCCCAGCATTTT. Translated: CSVATGRGNQPQHF.

The chain uses TRBV23-1 and TRBJ2-4, with D maybe TRBD2 (5 bases). The DNA end is more similar to TRBJ2-7, so the J call may be wrong. TRBV23-1 falls under the ORF class, with uncertain function. The CDR3 length is 11 residues. This chain's CDR3 is CARRQPYEQYF. The CDR3 DNA reads as TGCGCAAGGAGGCAGCCCTACGAGCAGTACTTC.

This clonotype was observed once. J is TRBJ2-2 and V is TRBV7-9; tentatively, D is TRBD2 (5 bases). This CDR3 contains 15 residues. CDR1 SEHNR and CDR2 FQNEAQ come from the germline V gene (reference sequence). V dropped 1 base and J dropped 5 bases, with 11 bases sitting between them. The CDR3 coding sequence is TGTGCCAGCAGCTTAGTATGGAGCGGTACCGGGGAGCTGTTTTTT. It encodes CASSLVWSGTGELFF. Drawing the rest from reference TRBV7-9 and TRBJ2-2, the complete variable domain is DTGVSQNPRHKITKRGQNVTFRCDPISEHNRLYWYRQTLGQGPEFLTYFQNEAQLEKSRLLSDRFSAERPKGSFSTLEIQRTEQGDSAMYLCASSLVWSGTGELFFGEGSRLTVL.

This clonotype appeared many times. A much larger clonotype is one base distant, so this may be a read error. The chain carries TRBV5-1 and TRBJ2-4, with 11 bases matching TRBD2. After removal of 4 bases from V and 13 bases from J, the junction contained 10 bases not matched to a gene. CDR3 size: 14 residues. Germline V lookup: CDR1 SGHRS, CDR2 YFSETQ. Here the CDR3 DNA reads TGCGCCAGCAGCGTGGAAACTAGCGGGAGTGAGCAGTACTTC. Encoded protein: CASSVETSGSEQYF.

The chain uses TRBV7-2 and TRBJ1-2, with D possibly TRBD1 on 5 matching bases. Trimming removed 1 base at V and 5 bases at J, with 14 bases between. Germline loops: CDR1 SGHTA, CDR2 FQGNSA. The CDR3 totals 15 residues. The CDR3 region has the DNA TGTGCCAGCAGCTTAGTCGGTAGGGGAATATATGGCTACACCTTC. Translating it yields CASSLVGRGIYGYTF.

The J gene is TRBJ1-2, the V gene TRBV21-1; TRBD1 is the table's D call, not checked against the DNA. TRBV21-1 is a recognized pseudogene. The CDR3 has 16 amino acids. The CDR3 DNA reads as TGTGCCAGCAGCAGCGATCATCTCTCAGGGTGCTGTGGCTACACCTTC. Residues: CASSSDHLSGCCGYTF.

The chain has TRBV20-1 and TRBJ2-5; 9 bases line up with TRBD2. The end of the DNA aligns better with TRBJ2-1, so the J call may be wrong. The CDR3 loop spans 16 amino acids. Germline lookup yields CDR1 DFQATT and CDR2 SNEGSKA (reference sequence). The CDR3 region has the DNA TGCAGTGCGAGTCTTAGCGGGAGCCTGTACCAAGAGACCCAGTTCTTC. Its translation is CSASLSGSLYQETQFF.

V usage is TRBV20-1 and J usage is TRBJ2-7; D might be TRBD2 (6 bases). Trimming removed 1 base at V and 5 bases at J, with 12 bases between. Germline CDR1 DFQATT, CDR2 SNEGSKA (reference sequence). There are 13 residues in the CDR3. The CDR3 DNA sequence: TGCAGTGCTAGAGGGCCTGGGAGGAACGAGCAGTACTTC. Translation: CSARGPGRNEQYF.

The rearrangement uses TRBV6-5 and TRBJ2-3; D might be TRBD2 (6 bases). With 4 bases removed from V and 5 bases from J, the gap between germline ends came to 10 bases. The CDR3 length is 13 residues. Germline V gene data show CDR1 as MNHEY and CDR2 as SVGAGI. The CDR3 bases are TGTGCCAGCAGTTTCGGAGGGGAAGATACGCAGTATTTT. As protein: CASSFGGEDTQYF.

This chain's CDR3 is CASSSGQRAYEQYF. The CDR3 nucleotides are TGCGCCAGCAGCTCGGGGCAGCGGGCCTACGAGCAGTACTTC. The genes are TRBV5-1 and TRBJ2-7; TRBD2 might be the D (6 bases). V gave up 3 bases and J gave up 2 bases, with 12 bases separating them. This CDR3 spans 14 amino acids. CDR1 SGHRS and CDR2 YFSETQ come from the germline V gene.

The V call is TRBV7-2, the J call TRBJ2-1; 11 nucleotides align to TRBD1. With 3 bases clipped from V and 5 bases from J, the junction kept 9 bases outside the gene matches. The CDR3 spans 17 residues. Germline V gene data show CDR1 as SGHTA and CDR2 as FQGNSA. The CDR3: CASSFPGTGGRDNEQFF. For the CDR3, the DNA is TGTGCCAGCAGCTTTCCCGGGACAGGGGGACGAGACAATGAGCAGTTCTTC.

The table lists this clonotype with a few counts. The chain combines TRBV7-2 with TRBJ2-1; 8 positions agree with TRBD1. The CDR3 has 14 residues. After removal of 6 bases from V and 0 bases from J, the junction contained 1 base not matched to a gene. Germline CDR1 and CDR2: SGHTA and FQGNSA. DNA of the CDR3: TGTGCCAGCAGACAGGGGGGCTCCTACAATGAGCAGTTCTTC. Protein: CASRQGGSYNEQFF.

Concerning this clonotype itself: One junction end disagrees with the germline gene, perhaps due to a read error. This chain uses TRBV28 with TRBJ2-5, with TRBD1 identical over 8 bases. The CDR3 covers 15 residues. The germline CDR1 and CDR2 sequences are MDHEN and SYDVKM. As DNA, the CDR3 is TGTGCCAGCGGTTTAATTACAACAGGGGGAGAGGCCCAGTACTTC. It encodes CASGLITTGGEAQYF.

The gene calls are TRBV27 and TRBJ1-2, with D hard to call. CDR3 length: 13 amino acids. The V gene lost 6 bases and the J gene lost 4 bases, with 12 bases spanning the gap. Germline CDR1 and CDR2: MNHEY and SMNVEV (reference sequence). The CDR3 reads CASSFASFYGYTF. The DNA for the CDR3 is TGTGCCAGCAGCTTTGCCAGTTTCTATGGCTACACCTTC.

The gene calls are TRBV20-1 and TRBJ1-4; TRBD1 is a possible D gene (6 bases). Germline CDR1 and CDR2: DFQATT and SNEGSKA (reference sequence). The CDR3 runs to 12 residues. V lost 5 bases and J lost 8, with 12 bases in between. CDR3 in DNA: TGCAGTGCTCTACAGGGTGGAGAAAAACTGTTTTTT. Translated, it gives CSALQGGEKLFF.

The V call is TRBV15, the J call TRBJ1-2; D not resolved. The CDR3 is 12 residues long. V was trimmed by 2 bases and J by 7 bases, leaving 8 bases between them. Germline V gene data show CDR1 as LNHNV and CDR2 as YYDKDF (reference sequence). The CDR3 DNA reads TGTGCCACCAGCAGATTCTCTGGTGGCTACACCTTC. Translation: CATSRFSGGYTF.

Comment on this clonotype: This clone may be a read error of a much larger clone one base away. The V and J genes are TRBV20-1 and TRBJ2-1; D gene ambiguous. Germline-derived CDR1 and CDR2 are DFQATT and SNEGSKA (reference sequence). V was pared by 4 bases and J by 3 bases, with 13 bases between. The CDR3 totals 14 residues. The CDR3 sequence is CSATVQTNYNEQFF. CDR3 sequence (DNA): TGCAGTGCTACCGTACAAACCAACTACAATGAGCAGTTCTTC.

This chain uses TRBV4-3 with TRBJ2-3; D is perhaps TRBD1 or TRBD2 (6 bases each). Germline V gene data show CDR1 as LGHNA and CDR2 as YSLEER. The CDR3 runs to 18 residues. Deletions cut 0 bases from V and 1 base from J, with 17 bases between. The CDR3, as DNA: TGCGCCAGCAGCCAAGATCCGGCTAGCGAGGGGGGCACAGATACGCAGTATTTT. This encodes CASSQDPASEGGTDTQYF.

This clonotype was seen only a few times. The rearrangement joins TRBV7-2 to TRBJ2-5; 9 nucleotides align to TRBD2. Germline loops: CDR1 SGHTA, CDR2 FQGNSA. V shed 1 base, J shed 4 bases, and the junction held 10 bases outside the gene matches. The CDR3 is made up of 17 amino acids. The CDR3 region is CASSLGGLAPGGETQYF. The CDR3 bases are TGTGCCAGCAGCTTAGGGGGACTAGCTCCCGGGGGAGAGACCCAGTACTTC. Using reference TRBV7-2 and TRBJ2-5 for the parts outside the CDR3, the full variable domain is GAGVSQSPSNKVTEKGKDVELRCDPISGHTALYWYRQSLGQGLEFLIYFQGNSAPDKSGLPSDRFSAERTGGSVSTLTIQRTQQEDSAVYLCASSLGGLAPGGETQYFGPGTRLLVL.

This clonotype was seen more than once but under ten times. CDR3 protein: CASSQFRGSGGYTF. In DNA, the CDR3 is TGTGCCAGCAGCCAATTTCGGGGGAGTGGAGGCTACACCTTC. This chain links TRBV3-1 with TRBJ1-2; tentatively, D is TRBD1 (5 bases). Trimming removed 2 bases from V and 8 bases from J, with 15 bases in between. Germline CDR1 reads LGHDT; CDR2 reads YNNKEL (reference sequence). The CDR3 has 14 residues. Based on the CDR3 plus reference TRBV3-1 and TRBJ1-2, the full variable domain is DTAVSQTPKYLVTQMGNDKSIKCEQNLGHDTMYWYKQDSKKFLKIMFSYNNKELIINETVPNRFSPKSPDKAHLNLHINSLELGDSAVYFCASSQFRGSGGYTFGSGTRLTVV.

With respect to this clonotype: Being one base from a much bigger clone, this may be a read error. V is TRBV7-2 and J is TRBJ2-4, with D maybe TRBD2 (5 bases). This CDR3 is 17 amino acids long. Germline V gives CDR1 SGHTA, CDR2 FQGNSA. CDR3 loop: CAGSLEAAVLAKNIQYF. The CDR3 nucleotides are TGTGCCGGCAGCTTAGAAGCGGCGGTGCTAGCCAAAAACATTCAGTACTTC.

This chain links TRBV28 with TRBJ2-1; D gene unclear. The CDR3 totals 12 residues. CDR1 and CDR2 from the germline V gene are MDHEN and SYDVKM. V dropped 7 bases and J dropped 3 bases, with 7 bases sitting between them. In DNA, the CDR3 is TGTGCCAGCACGGAACGCTACAATGAGCAGTTCTTC. The encoded protein is CASTERYNEQFF.

The table lists this clonotype with many counts. V is TRBV6-2 or TRBV6-3 and J is TRBJ2-2; TRBD2 agrees at 8 bases. The junction had 6 bases not matched to a gene; V was cut back by 6 bases and J by 0 bases. The V gene's germline CDR1 is MNHEY and CDR2 SVGEGT. CDR3 length: 16 amino acids. The CDR3 loop reads CASSLTGGANTGELFF. The CDR3, as DNA: TGTGCCAGCAGCCTGACGGGAGGGGCGAACACCGGGGAGCTGTTTTTT.

The chain is built from TRBV4-3 and TRBJ2-7, with D possibly TRBD1 on 6 matching bases. The J call is uncertain, as TRBJ2-5 better fits the DNA end. The CDR3 loop spans 15 amino acids. Germline values: CDR1 LGHNA, CDR2 YSLEER. CDR3 region: CASSQDSGEEETQYF. The CDR3 DNA is TGCGCCAGCAGCCAAGATTCAGGGGAAGAAGAGACCCAGTACTTC.

In the case of this clonotype: A clone one base away is much larger, so this may be a read error. The chain carries TRBV7-8 and TRBJ2-7; possibly TRBD2 for D (5 bases). V was shortened by 3 bases and J by 7 bases, with 13 bases between the two germline ends. Germline CDR1 SGHVS, CDR2 FQNEAQ. The CDR3 consists of 13 residues. The CDR3 protein is CASSFDLPGEQYF. CDR3 DNA sequence: TGTGCCAGCAGCTTTGACTTACCGGGAGAGCAGTACTTC.

With respect to this clonotype: Sequence at one end of the junction differs from germline and may be a read error. The chain is built from TRBV7-2 and TRBJ2-7; D not certain. Germline V CDR1 and CDR2: SGHTA, FQGNSA. This CDR3 is 14 amino acids long. CDR3 loop: CASRLEPGAYEQYF. The DNA for the CDR3 is TGTGCCAGCAGATTAGAACCGGGTGCGTACGAGCAGTACTTC.

V and J are TRBV13 and TRBJ2-2, with D maybe TRBD1 (6 bases). Germline lookup yields CDR1 PRHDT and CDR2 FYEKMQ (reference sequence). The CDR3 runs 14 residues. V lost 2 bases and J 4 bases, leaving 8 bases between the germline ends. CDR3 amino acids: CASSLRGGTGELFF. The CDR3 DNA follows: TGTGCCAGCAGCTTACGAGGGGGCACCGGGGAGCTGTTTTTT.

The rearrangement links TRBV5-1 to TRBJ1-4; TRBD1 might be the D (6 bases). CDR3 size: 14 residues. Germline V CDR1 and CDR2: SGHRS, YFSETQ. V lost 4 bases to trimming and J lost 1 base, with 8 bases between them. CDR3 region: CASSGTLTNEKLFF. DNA for the CDR3: TGCGCCAGCAGCGGGACACTAACTAATGAAAAACTGTTTTTT.

V gene TRBV28 combines with J gene TRBJ1-3, with TRBD1 identical over 7 bases. The CDR3 has 15 residues. The germline V gene encodes CDR1 MDHEN and CDR2 SYDVKM. Trimming removed 4 bases from V and 2 bases from J; junction bases left unmatched: 5. The chain's CDR3 is CASSSTGEAGNTIYF. CDR3 nucleotides: TGTGCCAGCAGTTCTACAGGGGAGGCTGGAAACACCATATATTTT.